This is a list of T cell receptor beta chains from one sample in a study of blood T cell repertoires in COVID-19. The data were produced by immunoSEQ multiplex PCR, yet TCRdb's version contains in-frame clones alone and is incomplete. The repertoire has about 68,000 clones, more than 80% of them found once; the top ten carry approximately 8.4%. Material: peripheral blood. The receptors here all came from a young man with acute or convalescent COVID-19. CDR3s include the opening cysteine and the closing phenylalanine or tryptophan. Each record gives: J gene, clone size, V gene, D gene, CDR3 protein, CDR3 DNA. A D gene is named only where the DNA matches it firmly. The size of a clone is reported for some rows only, either as once, few or many, or as a class for expanded clones.

j_gene: TRBJ1-2; abundance: NA; v_gene: TRBV6-2/TRBV6-3; d_gene: NA; CDR3aa: CASSTTGYGYTF; CDR3nt: TGTGCCAGCAGTACGACAGGCTATGGCTACACCTTC
j_gene: TRBJ2-5; abundance: NA; v_gene: TRBV11-2; d_gene: TRBD2; CDR3aa: CASSAGTSGRETQYF; CDR3nt: TGTGCCAGCAGCGCGGGGACTAGCGGGAGGGAGACCCAGTACTTC
j_gene: TRBJ2-3; abundance: NA; v_gene: TRBV11-3; d_gene: TRBD1; CDR3aa: CASSLGTGVVTDTQYF; CDR3nt: TGTGCCAGCAGCTTAGGCACAGGGGTTGTAACAGATACGCAGTATTTT
j_gene: TRBJ2-3; abundance: NA; v_gene: TRBV3-1/TRBV3-2; d_gene: TRBD2; CDR3aa: CASSQAGTRYTDTQYF; CDR3nt: TGTGCCAGCAGCCAAGCCGGGACTAGATACACAGATACGCAGTATTTT
j_gene: TRBJ2-7; abundance: once; v_gene: TRBV18; d_gene: TRBD2; CDR3aa: CASSPPAGATYEQYF; CDR3nt: TGTGCCAGCTCACCACCGGCGGGAGCGACCTACGAGCAGTACTTC
j_gene: TRBJ2-6; abundance: NA; v_gene: TRBV19; d_gene: NA; CDR3aa: CASATGSGANVLTF; CDR3nt: TGTGCCAGTGCGACGGGATCTGGGGCCAACGTCCTGACTTTC
j_gene: TRBJ2-2; abundance: NA; v_gene: TRBV7-9; d_gene: TRBD2; CDR3aa: CASSLLNGAGLTGELFF; CDR3nt: TGTGCCAGCAGCTTATTAAATGGAGCGGGATTGACCGGGGAGCTGTTTTTT
j_gene: TRBJ2-1; abundance: NA; v_gene: TRBV6-4; d_gene: NA; CDR3aa: CASSRHWGQNEQFF; CDR3nt: TGTGCCAGCAGTCGCCACTGGGGCCAGAATGAGCAGTTCTTC
j_gene: TRBJ1-3; abundance: NA; v_gene: TRBV2; d_gene: TRBD1; CDR3aa: CASSTRTGGNTIYF; CDR3nt: TGTGCCAGCAGTACTAGGACAGGGGGAAACACCATATATTTT
j_gene: TRBJ1-3; abundance: NA; v_gene: TRBV4-3; d_gene: NA; CDR3aa: CASSQEFGNSGNTIYF; CDR3nt: TGCGCCAGCAGCCAAGAGTTCGGGAACTCTGGAAACACCATATATTTT
j_gene: TRBJ1-5; abundance: NA; v_gene: TRBV28; d_gene: NA; CDR3aa: CASSADSRGNQPQHF; CDR3nt: TGTGCCAGCAGTGCCGACAGTAGGGGCAATCAGCCCCAGCATTTT
j_gene: TRBJ2-4; abundance: NA; v_gene: TRBV5-4; d_gene: NA; CDR3aa: CASSLSGTLGNIQYF; CDR3nt: TGTGCCAGCAGCTTGTCCGGGACATTGGGTAACATTCAGTACTTC
j_gene: TRBJ2-2; abundance: NA; v_gene: TRBV9; d_gene: NA; CDR3aa: CASSRKGDTGELFF; CDR3nt: TGTGCCAGCAGCCGGAAGGGGGACACCGGGGAGCTGTTTTTT
j_gene: TRBJ1-2; abundance: NA; v_gene: TRBV5-6; d_gene: NA; CDR3aa: CASSWRQVINGYTF; CDR3nt: TGTGCCAGCAGCTGGAGACAGGTGATCAATGGCTACACCTTC
j_gene: TRBJ1-5; abundance: NA; v_gene: TRBV5-6; d_gene: NA; CDR3aa: CASSPGGGLGPQHF; CDR3nt: TGTGCCAGCAGCCCCGGAGGGGGACTAGGGCCCCAGCATTTT
j_gene: TRBJ2-3; abundance: NA; v_gene: TRBV5-1; d_gene: NA; CDR3aa: CASSTRVGTDTQYF; CDR3nt: TGCGCCAGCAGCACACGGGTTGGCACAGATACGCAGTATTTT
j_gene: TRBJ1-5; abundance: few; v_gene: TRBV5-5; d_gene: NA; CDR3aa: CASSLADSVYQPQHF; CDR3nt: TGTGCCAGCAGCTTGGCAGACAGCGTGTATCAGCCCCAGCATTTT
j_gene: TRBJ2-2; abundance: NA; v_gene: TRBV28; d_gene: NA; CDR3aa: CASRPGVGELFF; CDR3nt: TGTGCCAGCAGACCAGGTGTCGGGGAGCTGTTTTTT
j_gene: TRBJ2-7; abundance: NA; v_gene: TRBV7-9; d_gene: TRBD1; CDR3aa: CASSLDRGESYEQYF; CDR3nt: TGTGCCAGCAGCTTAGACAGGGGGGAATCCTACGAGCAGTACTTC
j_gene: TRBJ1-1; abundance: few; v_gene: TRBV28; d_gene: NA; CDR3aa: CASRGTTPWAFF; CDR3nt: TGTGCCAGCAGGGGGACAACCCCCTGGGCTTTCTTT
j_gene: TRBJ2-1; abundance: NA; v_gene: TRBV5-6; d_gene: NA; CDR3aa: CASSLGRQSLYNEQFF; CDR3nt: TGTGCCAGCAGCTTAGGTAGACAAAGTCTATACAATGAGCAGTTCTTC
j_gene: TRBJ1-5; abundance: NA; v_gene: TRBV7-3; d_gene: TRBD1; CDR3aa: CASSPSRDRWGNQPQHF; CDR3nt: TGTGCCAGCAGCCCGTCCCGGGACAGGTGGGGAAATCAGCCCCAGCATTTT
j_gene: TRBJ2-7; abundance: NA; v_gene: TRBV7-2; d_gene: NA; CDR3aa: CASRQGILYEQYF; CDR3nt: TGTGCCAGCAGACAGGGTATCTTGTACGAGCAGTACTTC
j_gene: TRBJ1-4; abundance: NA; v_gene: TRBV10-2; d_gene: NA; CDR3aa: CASSPILRANEKLFF; CDR3nt: TGCGCCAGCAGTCCGATTCTGAGGGCTAATGAAAAACTGTTTTTT
j_gene: TRBJ2-1; abundance: NA; v_gene: TRBV19; d_gene: NA; CDR3aa: CASSPAGQGYYNEQFF; CDR3nt: TGTGCCAGTAGCCCCGCCGGGCAGGGCTACTACAATGAGCAGTTCTTC
j_gene: TRBJ2-7; abundance: once; v_gene: TRBV7-3; d_gene: TRBD1; CDR3aa: CASSLRGQRRYEQYF; CDR3nt: TGTGCCAGCAGCTTAAGGGGACAGCGCCGCTACGAGCAGTACTTC
j_gene: TRBJ2-7; abundance: NA; v_gene: TRBV11-2; d_gene: TRBD1; CDR3aa: CASSATDRGGYEQYF; CDR3nt: TGTGCCAGCAGCGCCACGGACAGGGGGGGCTACGAGCAGTACTTC
j_gene: TRBJ2-1; abundance: few; v_gene: TRBV20-1; d_gene: NA; CDR3aa: CSARREEQFF; CDR3nt: TGCAGTGCTAGGAGGGAAGAGCAGTTCTTC
j_gene: TRBJ2-1; abundance: NA; v_gene: TRBV7-9; d_gene: TRBD1; CDR3aa: CASSLWGTGDNEQFF; CDR3nt: TGTGCCAGCAGCTTATGGGGGACAGGAGACAATGAGCAGTTCTTC
j_gene: TRBJ1-3; abundance: NA; v_gene: TRBV28; d_gene: TRBD1; CDR3aa: CASMDRGSSGNTIYF; CDR3nt: TGTGCCAGTATGGACAGGGGTAGCTCTGGAAACACCATATATTTT
j_gene: TRBJ2-2; abundance: NA; v_gene: TRBV4-2; d_gene: TRBD1; CDR3aa: CASSQDGTGGAGELFF; CDR3nt: TGTGCCAGCAGCCAAGACGGGACAGGGGGCGCCGGGGAGCTGTTTTTT
j_gene: TRBJ2-7; abundance: NA; v_gene: TRBV28; d_gene: TRBD1; CDR3aa: CASSPTLGDRAPHYEQYF; CDR3nt: TGTGCCAGCAGTCCCACCCTCGGGGACAGGGCTCCTCATTACGAGCAGTACTTC
j_gene: TRBJ2-1; abundance: NA; v_gene: TRBV11-3; d_gene: TRBD1; CDR3aa: CASSSRQGANEQFF; CDR3nt: TGTGCCAGCAGCTCCCGACAGGGTGCGAATGAGCAGTTCTTC
j_gene: TRBJ2-6; abundance: NA; v_gene: TRBV4-1; d_gene: NA; CDR3aa: CASSQSLTAQQSRSGANVLTF; CDR3nt: TGCGCCAGCAGCCAAAGCTTGACGGCTCAACAGTCACGCTCTGGGGCCAACGTCCTGACTTTC
j_gene: TRBJ2-2; abundance: NA; v_gene: TRBV7-2; d_gene: NA; CDR3aa: CASPSAGRDTGELFF; CDR3nt: TGTGCCAGCCCTTCGGCTGGTCGGGACACCGGGGAGCTGTTTTTT
j_gene: TRBJ2-1; abundance: NA; v_gene: TRBV7-6; d_gene: TRBD2; CDR3aa: CASSLSSGRAGEQFF; CDR3nt: TGTGCCAGCAGCTTATCGAGCGGGAGGGCCGGAGAGCAGTTCTTC
j_gene: TRBJ1-5; abundance: NA; v_gene: TRBV3-1/TRBV3-2; d_gene: TRBD1; CDR3aa: CASSQAGGQGTSEIQPQHF; CDR3nt: TGTGCCAGCAGCCAAGCGGGGGGACAGGGGACGTCGGAAATTCAGCCCCAGCATTTT
j_gene: TRBJ1-4; abundance: few; v_gene: TRBV5-4; d_gene: NA; CDR3aa: CASSPAGRGYGKLFF; CDR3nt: TGTGCCAGCAGCCCCGCGGGGAGGGGGTATGGAAAACTGTTTTTT
j_gene: TRBJ2-3; abundance: NA; v_gene: TRBV28; d_gene: TRBD2; CDR3aa: CASSPTWLAGGADTQYF; CDR3nt: TGTGCCAGCAGCCCCACCTGGCTAGCGGGAGGCGCGGATACGCAGTATTTT
j_gene: TRBJ2-1; abundance: NA; v_gene: TRBV14; d_gene: TRBD2; CDR3aa: CASSQVLTSGVNEQFF; CDR3nt: TGTGCCAGCAGCCAAGTTCTGACTAGCGGAGTGAATGAGCAGTTCTTC
j_gene: TRBJ1-1; abundance: few; v_gene: TRBV19; d_gene: NA; CDR3aa: CASSATLEAFF; CDR3nt: TGTGCCAGTAGTGCGACACTTGAAGCTTTCTTT
j_gene: TRBJ1-5; abundance: NA; v_gene: TRBV11-2; d_gene: NA; CDR3aa: CASSFRGSGGGSNQPQHF; CDR3nt: TGTGCCAGCAGCTTCCGAGGTTCGGGGGGCGGCAGCAATCAGCCCCAGCATTTT